This entry lists 22 T cell receptor beta chains sequenced from one sample in a study of neurological immune-mediated disorders. TCRdb fed the 5' RACE reads into MiXCR, producing one record per CDR3 protein. The sample consists of 65,000 to 85,000 distinct CDR3 sequences, 5.8% of them appearing once. The time point denotes: longitudinal time-point 2. Source material: PBMCs. The receptors were gathered from a woman between 55 and 75 years old with multiple sclerosis.

This clonotype was seen a few times. The rearrangement uses TRBV18 and TRBJ2-7; 7 bases match TRBD1. Germline V gene data show CDR1 as KGHSH and CDR2 as LQKENI. V shed 1 base and J 5 bases; nucleotides not matched to a gene: 5. The CDR3 spans 14 residues. CDR3 bases: TGTGCCAGCTCACCACAGGGGACAGCAAACGAGCAGTACTTC. It codes for CASSPQGTANEQYF.

Here the CDR3 reads CSAEGPGPGEQYF. The CDR3 nucleotides read TGCAGCGCTGAGGGTCCGGGTCCTGGCGAGCAGTACTTC. This chain connects TRBV29-1 to TRBJ2-7, with a weak D call TRBD2 (5 bases). Trimming removed 7 bases at V and 6 bases at J, with 19 bases between. Germline V gene lookup returns CDR1 SQVTM and CDR2 ANQGSEA. The CDR3 loop spans 13 amino acids.

This clonotype was counted many times. V usage is TRBV6-6 and J usage is TRBJ2-7; 7 bases match TRBD1. The ends lost 8 bases at V and 6 bases at J; junction bases unmatched: 13. The germline CDR1 and CDR2 sequences are MNHNY and SVGAGI (reference sequence). The CDR3 spans 14 residues. CDR3 coding DNA: TGTGCCAGCTCCAACGGACAGGTACAGGGCGAGCAGTACTTC. It codes for CASSNGQVQGEQYF.

The rearrangement links TRBV6-1 to TRBJ1-6; 9 nucleotides agree with TRBD1. Trimming cost V 4 bases and J 9 bases; bases outside gene matches: 10. The CDR3 has 16 amino acids. Germline loops: CDR1 MNHNS, CDR2 SASEGT. CDR3 sequence (DNA): TGTGCCAGCAGTGCGGGACAGGGCTTAAGGGGTTCACCCCTCCACTTT. It translates to CASSAGQGLRGSPLHF.

In the case of this clonotype: A clone one base away is much larger, so this may be a read error. The genes are TRBV5-1 and TRBJ1-3, with a possible D match to TRBD1 (5 bases). This CDR3 has 14 residues. Germline V gene lookup returns CDR1 SGHRS and CDR2 YFSETQ. For the CDR3, the DNA is TGCGCCAGCAGTCCGGGGGACTCTGTAAACACCATATATTTT. It yields the protein CASSPGDSVNTIYF.

This clonotype was seen at least ten times. The chain links TRBV20-1 to TRBJ1-1; 7 bases are a match to TRBD1. This CDR3 has 15 amino acids. V shed 2 bases, J shed 3 bases, and the junction held 9 bases outside the gene matches. In germline, CDR1 is DFQATT, CDR2 SNEGSKA (reference sequence). Here the CDR3 DNA reads TGCAGTGCTAGACCCAAAGGGGGCGCGGACACTGAAGCTTTCTTT. It specifies CSARPKGGADTEAFF.

The sample holds many counts of this clonotype. The chain uses TRBV20-1 and TRBJ1-2, with unresolved D. Germline values: CDR1 DFQATT, CDR2 SNEGSKA (reference sequence). V lost 5 bases to trimming and J lost 4 bases, with 14 bases between them. The CDR3 spans 13 residues. CDR3 in amino acids: CSAHPSDGYGYTF. In DNA form, the CDR3 reads TGCAGTGCTCACCCTTCGGACGGCTATGGCTACACCTTC.

There are many counts of this clonotype. The V and J genes are TRBV20-1 and TRBJ2-7, with D possibly matching TRBD2 (5 bases). V shed 4 bases and J shed 0 bases, with 7 bases lying between them. Germline CDR1 reads DFQATT; CDR2 reads SNEGSKA (reference sequence). This CDR3 has 12 residues. CDR3 nucleotide sequence: TGCAGTGCTAACCGGGACTCCTACGAGCAGTACTTC. Translating gives CSANRDSYEQYF.

This clonotype occurred many times. The V and J genes are TRBV20-1 and TRBJ1-1; D unclear. This CDR3 is built from 11 residues. The germline V and J ends were trimmed by 3 bases and 9 bases, with 11 bases remaining between them. Germline assignment: CDR1 DFQATT and CDR2 SNEGSKA (reference sequence). The CDR3 DNA sequence: TGCAGTGCTAGCGGGTGGGAGCAAGCTTTCTTT. Translating gives CSASGWEQAFF.

This clonotype was counted at least ten times. The gene calls are TRBV5-1 and TRBJ1-1, with TRBD1 as a possible D gene (5 bases). The V end was cut by 4 bases, the J end by 2 bases, with 12 bases between. CDR1 and CDR2 from the germline V gene are SGHRS and YFSETQ. The length of the CDR3 is 14 residues. The CDR3 coding sequence is TGCGCCAGCAGCCTAGACAGTACTAACACTGAAGCTTTCTTT. Protein sequence: CASSLDSTNTEAFF.

Concerning this clonotype itself: At one end the junction does not follow the germline gene, possibly because of a read error. The chain employs TRBV5-1 and TRBJ2-5, with 7 bases identical to TRBD2. Germline V gives CDR1 SGHRS, CDR2 YFSETQ. This CDR3 has 14 residues. The CDR3 reads CTSSPGSGAETQYF. In DNA form, the CDR3 reads TGCACCAGCAGTCCCGGGAGCGGGGCAGAGACCCAGTACTTC.

The table lists this clonotype with many counts. J is TRBJ1-5 and V is TRBV20-1; D not resolved. The germline gives CDR1 DFQATT, CDR2 SNEGSKA (reference sequence). Between the trimmed V and J ends, which lost 1 base and 6 bases, there was a span of 16 bases. The CDR3 is 15 amino acids. CDR3 sequence: CSARVGLRQGQPQHF. For the CDR3, the DNA is TGCAGTGCTAGAGTAGGGCTCAGGCAAGGTCAGCCCCAGCATTTT.

This clonotype was counted ten times or more. The chain uses TRBV20-1 and TRBJ1-1; D is ambiguous. The CDR3 extends over 12 amino acids. Germline CDR1 DFQATT, CDR2 SNEGSKA (reference sequence). V shed 5 bases and J shed 6 bases, with 13 bases lying between them. DNA for the CDR3: TGCAGTGCTCCCCGCCTCCGCTCTGAAGCTTTCTTT. Encoded protein: CSAPRLRSEAFF.

This clonotype came up many times. CDR3 sequence reads: CASSKNPSDEQYF. The CDR3 DNA is TGTGCCAGCAGTAAGAACCCCAGCGACGAGCAGTACTTC. The chain combines TRBV28 with TRBJ2-7; D is unresolved. Germline assignment: CDR1 MDHEN and CDR2 SYDVKM. The CDR3 totals 13 residues. The V end lost 5 bases, the J end lost 5 bases, and 13 bases lay between the germline ends.

In this sample, this clonotype turned up many times. J is TRBJ1-1 and V is TRBV7-6; D remains ambiguous. V gave up 0 bases and J gave up 2 bases, with 7 bases separating them. In germline, CDR1 is SGHVS, CDR2 FNYEAQ. CDR3 length: 14 residues. In DNA form, the CDR3 reads TGTGCCAGCAGCTTAGCGAGCAGAAACACTGAAGCTTTCTTT. It encodes CASSLASRNTEAFF.

This clonotype was seen many times. The chain links TRBV5-1 to TRBJ2-3; D not resolved. The V end was cut by 2 bases, the J end by 2 bases, with 12 bases between. Germline V gives CDR1 SGHRS, CDR2 YFSETQ. This CDR3 spans 15 amino acids. CDR3 nucleotides: TGCGCCAGCAGCTTTGAGGCCCCTAACACAGATACGCAGTATTTT. Translated, it gives CASSFEAPNTDTQYF.

The rearrangement uses TRBV5-1 and TRBJ2-1, with D perhaps matching TRBD1 (5 bases). Trimming took 0 bases from V and 7 from J, leaving 11 bases between them. The CDR3 spans 14 residues. In germline, CDR1 is SGHRS, CDR2 YFSETQ. This chain's CDR3 is CASSLGAGLNEQFF. The CDR3 nucleotides read TGCGCCAGCAGCTTGGGAGCAGGGCTTAATGAGCAGTTCTTC.

This clonotype was counted ten times or more. The chain combines TRBV5-1 with TRBJ2-5; 12 bases agree with TRBD1. With V trimmed by 4 bases and J by 4 bases, 14 bases remained unmatched. The V gene's germline CDR1 is SGHRS and CDR2 YFSETQ. CDR3 length: 18 residues. The CDR3 DNA reads TGCGCCAGCAGCACCGGGGACAGGGGGCGCGGTCGTACAGAGACCCAGTACTTC. Its protein is CASSTGDRGRGRTETQYF.

In its sample, this clonotype was seen many times. This rearrangement joins TRBV3-1 to TRBJ1-4; weak D call: TRBD1 (6 bases). The germline CDR1 and CDR2 sequences are LGHDT and YNNKEL (reference sequence). The CDR3 has 15 amino acids. V gave up 4 bases and J gave up 4 bases, with 13 bases separating them. The CDR3 protein is CASSRPGGDNEKLFF. The CDR3 DNA sequence: TGTGCCAGCAGCCGCCCCGGGGGCGATAATGAAAAACTGTTTTTT.

On this clonotype: A read error may explain this, as a much larger clone is one base away. CDR3 residues: CASSLVVGESPNEKLFF. CDR3 coding DNA: TGCGCCAGCAGCTTGGTGGTCGGGGAGTCGCCTAATGAAAAACTGTTTTTT. The chain couples TRBV5-1 to TRBJ1-4; D gene unclear. The CDR3 runs to 17 residues. V shed 0 bases and J shed 3 bases, with 15 bases lying between them. Germline V gene lookup returns CDR1 SGHRS and CDR2 YFSETQ.

This clonotype has at least ten counts. CDR3 nucleotide sequence: TGTGCCAGCAGCTCCGACCGGGACGGCACTAACTATGGCTACACCTTC. Residues: CASSSDRDGTNYGYTF. This chain joins TRBV7-9 and TRBJ1-2; D might be TRBD1 (5 bases). Germline values: CDR1 SEHNR, CDR2 FQNEAQ (reference sequence). The CDR3 has 16 residues. V lost 4 bases, J lost 0 bases, and 15 bases lay in between. Combining the CDR3 with reference TRBV7-9 and TRBJ1-2 gives the whole variable domain DTGVSQNPRHKITKRGQNVTFRCDPISEHNRLYWYRQTLGQGPEFLTYFQNEAQLEKSRLLSDRFSAERPKGSFSTLEIQRTEQGDSAMYLCASSSDRDGTNYGYTFGSGTRLTVV.

As concerns this clonotype: Germline is not matched at one junction end, which may reflect a read error. The chain joins TRBV4-2 to TRBJ2-1; 8 bases fit TRBD2. The CDR3 totals 14 residues. Germline lookup yields CDR1 LGHNA and CDR2 YNFKEQ. In nucleotides, the CDR3 is TGTGCCAGCATCCAAGATCGGGGGGGCTGTGAGCAGTTCTTC. As protein: CASIQDRGGCEQFF.